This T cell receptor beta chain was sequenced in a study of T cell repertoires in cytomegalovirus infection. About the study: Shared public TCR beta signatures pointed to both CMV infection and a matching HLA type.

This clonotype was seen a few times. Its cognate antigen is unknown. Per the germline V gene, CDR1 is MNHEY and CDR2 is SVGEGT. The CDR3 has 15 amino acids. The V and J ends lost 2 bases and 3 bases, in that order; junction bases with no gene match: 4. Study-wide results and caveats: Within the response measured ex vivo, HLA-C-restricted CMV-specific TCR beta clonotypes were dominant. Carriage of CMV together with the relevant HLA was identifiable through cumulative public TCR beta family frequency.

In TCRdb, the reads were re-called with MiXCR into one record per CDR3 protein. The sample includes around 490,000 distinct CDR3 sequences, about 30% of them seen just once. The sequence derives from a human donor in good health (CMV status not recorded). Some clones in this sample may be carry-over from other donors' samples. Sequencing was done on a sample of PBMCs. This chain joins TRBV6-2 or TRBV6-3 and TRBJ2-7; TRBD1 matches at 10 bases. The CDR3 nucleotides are TGTGCCAGCAGTTACCACGACAGGGGGCTCTACGAGCAGTACTTC. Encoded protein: CASSYHDRGLYEQYF.